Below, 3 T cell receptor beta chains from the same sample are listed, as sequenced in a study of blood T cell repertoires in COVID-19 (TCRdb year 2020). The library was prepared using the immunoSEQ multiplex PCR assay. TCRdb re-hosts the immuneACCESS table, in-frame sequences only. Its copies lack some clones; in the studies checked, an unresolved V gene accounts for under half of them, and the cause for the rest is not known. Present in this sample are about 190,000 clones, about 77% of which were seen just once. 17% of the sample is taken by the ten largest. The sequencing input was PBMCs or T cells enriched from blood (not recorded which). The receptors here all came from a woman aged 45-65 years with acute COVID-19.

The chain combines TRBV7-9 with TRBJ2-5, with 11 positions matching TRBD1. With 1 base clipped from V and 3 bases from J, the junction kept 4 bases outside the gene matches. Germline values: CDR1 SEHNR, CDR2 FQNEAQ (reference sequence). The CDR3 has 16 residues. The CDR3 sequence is CASSLGTGGEKETQYF. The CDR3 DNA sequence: TGTGCCAGCAGCTTAGGGACAGGGGGCGAAAAAGAGACCCAGTACTTC.

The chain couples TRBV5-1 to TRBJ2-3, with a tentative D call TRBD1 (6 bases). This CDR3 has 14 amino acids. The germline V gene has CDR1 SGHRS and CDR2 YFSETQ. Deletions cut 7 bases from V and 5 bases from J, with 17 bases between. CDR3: CASRDIGLRDTQYF. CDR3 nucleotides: TGCGCCAGCCGGGACATCGGATTAAGAGATACGCAGTATTTT.

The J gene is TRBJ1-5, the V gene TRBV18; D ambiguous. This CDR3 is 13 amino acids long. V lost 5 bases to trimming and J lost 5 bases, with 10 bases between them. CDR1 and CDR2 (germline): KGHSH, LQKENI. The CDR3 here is CASSTKDHQPQHF. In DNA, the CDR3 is TGTGCCAGCTCAACTAAAGACCATCAGCCCCAGCATTTT.